Listed here is a single TCR beta chain. This sample was included in a study of blood T cell repertoires in COVID-19. Background on the study: Acute and convalescent COVID-19 samples came from the United States, Italy and Spain.

Measured with immunoSEQ multiplex PCR; TCRdb has only the in-frame clones, and not every one. The sample includes approximately 300,000 clones, around 86% of them seen just once. With 3 bases removed from V and 2 bases from J, the gap between germline ends came to 10 bases. CDR1 is DFQATT, CDR2 SNEGSKA, per germline (reference sequence). This CDR3 is built from 13 residues. Recruits, aged roughly 18 to 100 years, lived in 20 to 30 US areas. Each participant's cohort was designated according to participant-reported clinical history. Cohort 3 recovery required two negative PCRs, clearance, or symptom resolution.

The origin of this receptor is a woman aged 18 to 35 who had recovered from COVID-19. The sample comprised PBMCs or T cells enriched from blood (not recorded which). The chain employs TRBV20-1 and TRBJ1-2; D is unresolved. This chain's CDR3 is CSASSGTNYGYTF. The CDR3 DNA reads as TGCAGTGCTAGTTCCGGTACCAACTATGGCTACACCTTC.